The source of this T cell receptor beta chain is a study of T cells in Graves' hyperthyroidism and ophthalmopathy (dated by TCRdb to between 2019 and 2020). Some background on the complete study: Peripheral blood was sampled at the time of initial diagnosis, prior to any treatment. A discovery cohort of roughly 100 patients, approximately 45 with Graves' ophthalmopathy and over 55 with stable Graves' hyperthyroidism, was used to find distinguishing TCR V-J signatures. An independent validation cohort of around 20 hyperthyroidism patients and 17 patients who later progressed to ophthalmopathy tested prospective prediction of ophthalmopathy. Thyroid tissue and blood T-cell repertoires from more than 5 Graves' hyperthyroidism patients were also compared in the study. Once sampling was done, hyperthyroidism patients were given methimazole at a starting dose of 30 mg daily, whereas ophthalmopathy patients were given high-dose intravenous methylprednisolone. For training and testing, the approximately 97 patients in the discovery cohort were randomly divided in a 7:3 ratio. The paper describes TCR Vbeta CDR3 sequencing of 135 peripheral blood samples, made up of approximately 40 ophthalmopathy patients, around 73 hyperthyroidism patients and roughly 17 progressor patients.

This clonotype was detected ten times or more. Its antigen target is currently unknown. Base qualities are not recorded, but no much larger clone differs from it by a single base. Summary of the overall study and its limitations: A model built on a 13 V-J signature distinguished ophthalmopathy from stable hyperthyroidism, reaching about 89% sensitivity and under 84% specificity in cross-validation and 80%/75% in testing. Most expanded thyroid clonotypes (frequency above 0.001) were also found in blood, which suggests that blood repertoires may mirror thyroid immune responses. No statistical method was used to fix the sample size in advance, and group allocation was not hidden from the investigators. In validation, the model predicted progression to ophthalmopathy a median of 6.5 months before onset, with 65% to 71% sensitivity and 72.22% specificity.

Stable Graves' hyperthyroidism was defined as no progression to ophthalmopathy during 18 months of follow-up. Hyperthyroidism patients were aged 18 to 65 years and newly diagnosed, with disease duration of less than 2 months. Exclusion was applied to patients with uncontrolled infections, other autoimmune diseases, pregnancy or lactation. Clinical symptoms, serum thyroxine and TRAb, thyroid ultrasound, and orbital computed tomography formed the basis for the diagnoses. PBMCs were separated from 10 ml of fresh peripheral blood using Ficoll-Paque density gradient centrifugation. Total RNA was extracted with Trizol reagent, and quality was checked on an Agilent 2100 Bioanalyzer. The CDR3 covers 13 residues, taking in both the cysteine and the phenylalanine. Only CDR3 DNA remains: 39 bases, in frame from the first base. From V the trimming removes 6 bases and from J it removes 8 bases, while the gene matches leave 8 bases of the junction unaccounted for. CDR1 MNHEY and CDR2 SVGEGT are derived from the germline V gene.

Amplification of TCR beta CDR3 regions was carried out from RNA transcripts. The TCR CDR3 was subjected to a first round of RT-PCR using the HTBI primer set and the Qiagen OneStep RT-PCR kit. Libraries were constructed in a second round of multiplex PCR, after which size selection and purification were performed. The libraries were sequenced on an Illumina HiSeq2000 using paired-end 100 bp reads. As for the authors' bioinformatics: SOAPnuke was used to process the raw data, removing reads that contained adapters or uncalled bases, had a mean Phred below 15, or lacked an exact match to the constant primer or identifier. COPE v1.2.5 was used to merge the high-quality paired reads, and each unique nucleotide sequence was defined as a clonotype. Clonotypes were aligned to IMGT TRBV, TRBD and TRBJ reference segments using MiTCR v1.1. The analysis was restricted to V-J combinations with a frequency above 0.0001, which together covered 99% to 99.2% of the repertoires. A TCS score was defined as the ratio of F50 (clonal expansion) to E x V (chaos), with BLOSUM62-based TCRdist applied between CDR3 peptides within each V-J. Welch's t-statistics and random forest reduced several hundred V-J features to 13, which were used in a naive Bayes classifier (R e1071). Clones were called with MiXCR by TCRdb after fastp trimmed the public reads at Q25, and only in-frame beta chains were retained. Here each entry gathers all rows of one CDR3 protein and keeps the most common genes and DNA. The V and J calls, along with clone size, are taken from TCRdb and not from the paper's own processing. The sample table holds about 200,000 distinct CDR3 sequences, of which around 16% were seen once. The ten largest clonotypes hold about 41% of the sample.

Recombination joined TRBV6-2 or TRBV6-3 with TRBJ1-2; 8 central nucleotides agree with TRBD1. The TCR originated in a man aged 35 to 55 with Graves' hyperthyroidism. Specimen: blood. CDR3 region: CASRRDRSSGYTF. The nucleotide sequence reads TGTGCCAGCAGGCGGGACAGGAGCTCCGGCTACACCTTC.